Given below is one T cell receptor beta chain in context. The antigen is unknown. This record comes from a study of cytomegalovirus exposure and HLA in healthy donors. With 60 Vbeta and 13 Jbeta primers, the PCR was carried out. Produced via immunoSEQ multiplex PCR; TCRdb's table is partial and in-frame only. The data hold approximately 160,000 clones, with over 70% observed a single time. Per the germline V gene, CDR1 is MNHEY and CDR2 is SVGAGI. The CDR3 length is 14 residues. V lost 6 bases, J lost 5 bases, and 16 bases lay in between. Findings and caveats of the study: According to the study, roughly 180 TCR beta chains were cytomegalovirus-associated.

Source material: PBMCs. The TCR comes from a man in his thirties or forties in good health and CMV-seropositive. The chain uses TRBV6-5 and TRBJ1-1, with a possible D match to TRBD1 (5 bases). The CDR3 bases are TGTGCCAGCAGCCCCTGGTCGGGGGGAACTGAAGCTTTCTTT. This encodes CASSPWSGGTEAFF.